Following are 9 T cell receptor beta chains from one sample sequenced in a study of graft-versus-host responses after intestinal transplantation. The data were produced by immunoSEQ multiplex PCR, yet TCRdb's version contains in-frame clones alone and is incomplete. In the table there are about 39,000 clones, over 85% of which are singletons. Which antigens these TCRs recognize remains unknown. The material was unstimulated CD8+ T cells sorted from spleen or lymph node cells, obtained before transplant. All receptors come from a human donor who was the organ donor for an intestinal transplant.

V is TRBV7-9 and J is TRBJ2-5; the D gene is possibly TRBD1 (7 bases). The DNA end is a closer match to TRBJ2-7, so the J assignment may be wrong. From germline, CDR1 is SEHNR and CDR2 FQNEAQ (reference sequence). CDR3 length: 14 amino acids. CDR3 nucleotide sequence: TGTGCCAGCACCTCAACAGGGGAGGTCTACGAGCAGTACTTC. Translated, it gives CASTSTGEVYEQYF.

This clone was observed a single time. The gene calls are TRBV6-5 and TRBJ2-1; D is perhaps TRBD2 (6 bases). Germline CDR1 is MNHEY and CDR2 is SVGAGI. Trimming took off 0 bases at V and 10 bases at J, with 10 bases between the two ends. The CDR3 is made up of 13 amino acids. CDR3 DNA sequence: TGTGCCAGCAGTTACTCGAGAGCGGGCGAGCAGTTCTTC. It is translated as CASSYSRAGEQFF.

This chain links TRBV7-3 with TRBJ2-6, with D uncertain. Germline CDR1 is SGHTA and CDR2 is FQGTGA. Trimming took 1 base from V and 2 from J, leaving 3 bases between them. This CDR3 has 14 amino acids. The CDR3 here is CASSLNPGANVLTF. The DNA of the CDR3 is TGTGCCAGCAGCTTAAACCCTGGGGCCAACGTCCTGACTTTC.

The chain's CDR3 is CASSLGQGFYEQYF. The CDR3 DNA reads as TGTGCCAGCAGTTTGGGACAGGGGTTTTACGAGCAGTACTTC. The gene calls are TRBV28 and TRBJ2-7, with 10 bases fitting TRBD1. The trim removed 3 bases at V and 4 bases at J, leaving 3 bases unmatched. CDR3 size: 14 residues. Germline V lookup: CDR1 MDHEN, CDR2 SYDVKM.

This chain joins TRBV25-1 and TRBJ2-7; the match to TRBD2 covers 7 bases. Germline CDR1 reads MGHDK; CDR2 reads SYGVNS. This CDR3 has 14 amino acids. V lost 2 bases to trimming and J lost 7 bases; unmatched junction nucleotides: 8. The CDR3 DNA is TGTGCCAGCAGTGAAGGTAGCGGGTGGCATGAGCAGTACTTC. Amino acid sequence: CASSEGSGWHEQYF.

This clone came up once. V is TRBV5-1 and J is TRBJ2-1; tentative D call: TRBD2 (6 bases). From germline, CDR1 is SGHRS and CDR2 YFSETQ. This CDR3 has 14 residues. Between the trimmed V and J ends, which lost 3 bases and 12 bases, there was a span of 19 bases. This CDR3 reads CASSSGTTPGGQFF. The CDR3 DNA follows: TGCGCCAGCAGCTCCGGGACCACCCCCGGGGGGCAGTTCTTC. Based on the CDR3 plus reference TRBV5-1 and TRBJ2-1, the full variable domain is KAGVTQTPRYLIKTRGQQVTLSCSPISGHRSVSWYQQTPGQGLQFLFEYFSETQRNKGNFPGRFSGRQFSNSRSEMNVSTLELGDSALYLCASSSGTTPGGQFFGPGTRLTVL.

The chain couples TRBV13 to TRBJ2-2, with D unresolved. CDR1 and CDR2 (germline): PRHDT, FYEKMQ (reference sequence). Trimming left V 0 bases short and J 5 bases short, with 13 bases between. This CDR3 is 16 amino acids long. CDR3 bases: TGTGCCAGCAGCTTAGGGGTCGTGGCCCTAACCGGGGAGCTGTTTTTT. Its translation is CASSLGVVALTGELFF.

The genes are TRBV13 and TRBJ2-5; weak D call: TRBD2 (6 bases). This CDR3 region has 13 residues. CDR1 is PRHDT, CDR2 FYEKMQ, per germline (reference sequence). The germline V and J ends were trimmed by 4 bases and 3 bases, with 9 bases remaining between them. For the CDR3, the DNA is TGTGCCAGCAGCTACACGGGGGAAGAGACCCAGTACTTC. Its translation: CASSYTGEETQYF.

V and J are TRBV9 and TRBJ2-1, with TRBD2 identical over 10 bases. CDR3 length equals 17 residues. V lost 0 bases, J lost 10 bases, and 13 bases stayed unmatched. CDR1 is SGDLS, CDR2 YYNGEE, per germline. CDR3 sequence: CASSVAGEREGRREQFF. The CDR3 coding sequence is TGTGCCAGCAGCGTAGCTGGAGAGCGGGAGGGCCGTAGGGAGCAGTTCTTC.